One sample yielded the 17 T cell receptor beta chains listed below, sequenced in a study of early T cells in non-severe SARS-CoV-2 infection. TCRdb re-analysed the 5' RACE reads in MiXCR, keeping a single row per CDR3 protein. This sample has some 28,000 distinct CDR3 sequences, with about 10% found just once. The sample comprised whole blood. The source of these receptors is an adult who was a healthcare worker with PCR-confirmed SARS-CoV-2 infection or an uninfected control (not recorded which).

There are a few counts of this clonotype. In DNA form, the CDR3 reads TGTGCCAGCAGCTTAGACGGAGGCACCATATATTTT. It codes for CASSLDGGTIYF. The chain employs TRBV7-8 and TRBJ1-3, with unresolved D. CDR3 length equals 12 residues. From germline, CDR1 is SGHVS and CDR2 FQNEAQ. Trimming took 1 base from V and 9 from J, leaving 7 bases between them. The full variable domain, with the rest looked up from reference TRBV7-8 and TRBJ1-3, is GAGVSQSPRYKVAKRGQDVALRCDPISGHVSLFWYQQALGQGPEFLTYFQNEAQLDKSGLPSDRFFAERPEGSVSTLKIQRTQQEDSAVYLCASSLDGGTIYFGEGSWLTVV.

V is TRBV7-2 and J is TRBJ1-1; no clear D gene. Trimming pared 6 bases from V and 5 bases from J, leaving 13 bases between. Germline V lookup: CDR1 SGHTA, CDR2 FQGNSA. The CDR3 is made up of 13 amino acids. The CDR3 DNA is TGTGCCAGCAGTATTAGAGCCCCGACTGAAGCTTTCTTT. Its protein product is CASSIRAPTEAFF.

This clonotype was counted many times. V gene TRBV9 combines with J gene TRBJ2-7; 8 nucleotides match TRBD1. The germline gives CDR1 SGDLS, CDR2 YYNGEE. Trimming cost V 6 bases and J 4 bases; bases outside gene matches: 6. The CDR3 length is 13 residues. The DNA of the CDR3 is TGTGCCAGCACCCGGGACAGGAGATACGAGCAGTACTTC. This gives the protein CASTRDRRYEQYF.

The gene calls are TRBV7-2 and TRBJ2-7; D is tentatively TRBD1 or TRBD2 (6 bases each). V dropped 1 base and J dropped 4 bases, with 11 bases sitting between them. The CDR3 spans 14 residues. The germline V gene encodes CDR1 SGHTA and CDR2 FQGNSA. CDR3 nucleotide sequence: TGTGCCAGCAGCTTAGAGATAGGGGGGTACGAGCAGTACTTC. This translates into CASSLEIGGYEQYF.

This clonotype was detected ten times or more. The J gene is TRBJ2-7, the V gene TRBV11-2; 7 bases map to TRBD1. The CDR3 runs to 15 residues. V lost 5 bases and J lost 0; bases outside the gene matches: 7. Germline V gives CDR1 SGHAT, CDR2 FQNNGV. CDR3 protein: CASSVNRGYSYEQYF. CDR3 DNA: TGTGCCAGCAGCGTTAACAGGGGCTACTCCTACGAGCAGTACTTC.

The table lists this clonotype with many counts. The chain joins TRBV20-1 to TRBJ2-7, with D possibly matching TRBD1 (6 bases). The CDR3 loop spans 13 amino acids. Trimming cost V 2 bases and J 4 bases, with 12 bases left between them. Per the germline V gene, CDR1 is DFQATT and CDR2 is SNEGSKA (reference sequence). The CDR3 coding sequence is TGCAGTGCTAGAACCGACAGGACATACGAGCAGTACTTC. This codes for CSARTDRTYEQYF.

This clonotype was seen many times. J is TRBJ2-7 and V is TRBV3-1; 11 nucleotides agree with TRBD2. The germline CDR1 and CDR2 sequences are LGHDT and YNNKEL (reference sequence). V gave up 0 bases and J gave up 0 bases; unmatched junction bases: 10. This CDR3 is 19 amino acids long. CDR3 coding DNA: TGTGCCAGCAGCCAAGATAACCCGGGACTAGCGGTGAGCTCCTACGAGCAGTACTTC. It is translated as CASSQDNPGLAVSSYEQYF.

This clonotype has a handful of counts. This rearrangement joins TRBV9 to TRBJ1-4; D is ambiguous. V was trimmed by 7 bases and J by 4 bases, leaving 14 bases between them. Germline CDR1 is SGDLS and CDR2 is YYNGEE. This CDR3 has 14 amino acids. CDR3 sequence (DNA): TGTGCCAGCGGCCCCGACTCGGGTAATGAAAAACTGTTTTTT. It specifies CASGPDSGNEKLFF.

This clonotype was seen at least ten times. The CDR3 reads CASSLNDRQAFF. The DNA of the CDR3 is TGCGCCAGCAGCTTGAATGATCGTCAAGCTTTCTTT. The chain links TRBV5-1 to TRBJ1-1; D call uncertain. Trimming stripped 1 base from V and 9 bases from J, with 10 bases between. Germline assignment: CDR1 SGHRS and CDR2 YFSETQ. There are 12 residues in the CDR3.

This clonotype was counted only a few times. The chain recombines TRBV7-6 with TRBJ2-2; perhaps D is TRBD1 or TRBD2 (5 bases each). The CDR3 length is 13 residues. V lost 2 bases and J 7 bases, leaving 8 bases between the germline ends. Per germline, CDR1 SGHVS and CDR2 FNYEAQ. The CDR3 region has the DNA TGTGCCAGCAGCTTAACGGGGCTCGGGGAGCTGTTTTTT. It is translated as CASSLTGLGELFF.

The CDR3 protein is CSVERDGTEGIQYF. The CDR3 DNA reads TGCAGCGTTGAACGGGACGGAACAGAGGGCATTCAGTACTTC. This rearrangement joins TRBV29-1 to TRBJ2-4, with D tentatively TRBD1 or TRBD2 (5 bases each). This CDR3 spans 14 amino acids. Germline V gene data show CDR1 as SQVTM and CDR2 as ANQGSEA. V was pared by 2 bases and J by 9 bases, with 17 bases between.

Judged by abundance, this clonotype is medium-sized. The genes are TRBV5-1 and TRBJ2-3; TRBD2 matches 8 bases. The V gene's germline CDR1 is SGHRS and CDR2 YFSETQ. The CDR3 sequence is 15 residues long. V shed 1 base and J 2 bases; nucleotides not matched to a gene: 3. In DNA form, the CDR3 reads TGCGCCAGCAGCTTGAATAGCGGGGACACAGATACGCAGTATTTT. Amino acids: CASSLNSGDTDTQYF.

A few counts support this clonotype. The chain joins TRBV6-2 or TRBV6-3 to TRBJ2-5; unclear D gene. V lost 7 bases to trimming and J lost 0 bases, with 12 bases between them. Per the germline V gene, CDR1 is MNHEY and CDR2 is SVGEGT. The CDR3 is 14 amino acids. CDR3 nucleotide sequence: TGTGCCAGCAATCCGACCGTGTACCAAGAGACCCAGTACTTC. Its protein product is CASNPTVYQETQYF.

The chain carries TRBV4-3 and TRBJ1-3; no firm D call. CDR1 is LGHNA, CDR2 YSLEER, per germline. The CDR3 length is 14 residues. V lost 2 bases and J lost 0, with 5 bases in between. The CDR3 region is CASSQSSSGNTIYF. DNA of the CDR3: TGCGCCAGCAGCCAATCTAGCTCTGGAAACACCATATATTTT.

Ten or more counts support this clonotype. The CDR3 DNA reads as TGCAGTGCCAGCTTCTCAGGGCTAGCGGGGGAAGGGGAGCAGTTCTTC. Translated, it gives CSASFSGLAGEGEQFF. The J gene is TRBJ2-1, the V gene TRBV20-1; TRBD2 matches at 10 bases. The germline V gene has CDR1 DFQATT and CDR2 SNEGSKA (reference sequence). The length of the CDR3 is 16 residues. V lost 6 bases to trimming and J lost 10 bases; unmatched junction nucleotides: 18.

The chain joins TRBV7-3 to TRBJ2-2; the D gene is possibly TRBD2 (5 bases). Per the germline V gene, CDR1 is SGHTA and CDR2 is FQGTGA. V was clipped by 4 bases and J by 6 bases, with 15 bases between them. The CDR3 spans 15 residues. CDR3 amino acids: CASSSGGGPPGELFF. CDR3 coding DNA: TGTGCCAGCAGCTCAGGTGGAGGACCACCCGGGGAGCTGTTTTTT.

This clonotype was recorded at least ten times. The chain employs TRBV3-1 and TRBJ2-1; D is unresolved. Germline V gives CDR1 LGHDT, CDR2 YNNKEL (reference sequence). CDR3 length: 15 residues. Between the trimmed V and J ends, which lost 4 bases and 8 bases, there was a span of 18 bases. Written as DNA, the CDR3 is TGTGCCAGCAGCCCCAGGAGCAGCCCGTGGGATGAGCAGTTCTTC. Encoded protein: CASSPRSSPWDEQFF.